This section outlines one T cell receptor (beta chain) sequence together with its context. Its antigen is not identified. The record originates from a study of cytomegalovirus exposure and HLA in healthy donors. Study-level information: Prior work identified around 120 million unique TCR beta sequences in roughly 190 million T cells. Genotyping showed roughly 86% of roughly 390 donors falling in the Caucasian-associated ancestry cluster. Study-wide points: In a later analysis, a missense DCLRE1C variant was linked to TCR beta V- and J-gene trimming.

With 60 Vbeta and 13 Jbeta primers, the PCR was carried out. Profiled with immunoSEQ multiplex PCR; TCRdb holds only in-frame clones, not every one. Here the sample spans 140,000 to 150,000 clones, 66% being singletons. Sequenced input: PBMCs. This TCR was recovered from a woman between 55 and 75 years old in good health and CMV-seronegative.

Here the CDR3 reads CATASGRAGYNEQFF. The CDR3 DNA follows: TGTGCCACTGCTAGCGGGAGGGCTGGCTACAATGAGCAGTTCTTC. This sequence joins TRBV28 and TRBJ2-1, with TRBD2 matching 12 bases. The CDR3 totals 15 residues. Germline lookup yields CDR1 MDHEN and CDR2 SYDVKM. Losses at the gene ends were 10 bases for V and 3 bases for J; bases not matched to a gene: 7. Full variable domain (remainder filled in from reference TRBV28 and TRBJ2-1): DVKVTQSSRYLVKRTGEKVFLECVQDMDHENMFWYRQDPGLGLRLIYFSYDVKMKEKGDIPEGYSVSREKKERFSLILESASTNQTSMYLCATASGRAGYNEQFFGPGTRLTVL.